Sequencing of this T cell receptor (beta chain) was carried out in a study of blood T cell repertoires in COVID-19. At the level of the study: The origin of the acute and convalescent COVID-19 samples was the United States, Italy and Spain.

The CDR3 covers 16 residues. J was trimmed by 1 base and V by 2 bases; bases with no gene match: 5. The V gene's germline CDR1 is SGHTA and CDR2 FQGNSA. Self-reported history from a screening survey and questionnaire set each donor's cohort. For recovered donors of Cohort 3, there were two negative PCRs, clearance, or symptom resolution. Original processing notes: Reference gene primer amplification in the assay estimated nucleated cell counts. The table came from immunoSEQ multiplex PCR; TCRdb's copy has only in-frame clones and leaves some out. V, J and clone size reflect that table, while D and trimming were determined from the DNA. The sample consists of more than 300,000 clones, 70% to 90% of them appearing once.

The chain links TRBV7-2 to TRBJ2-5; 9 bases match TRBD2. The sequenced material came from PBMCs or T cells enriched from blood (not recorded which). The clonotype originates from a woman between 18 and 30 years old who had recovered from COVID-19. CDR3 sequence reads: CASSLTRGGPQETQYF. The CDR3 DNA reads TGTGCCAGCAGCTTAACGCGGGGGGGCCCCCAAGAGACCCAGTACTTC.